This is a list of T cell receptor beta chains from one sample in a study of circulating and synovial CD4+ cells in juvenile arthritis. Clones were sequenced by immunoSEQ multiplex PCR, and TCRdb holds only the in-frame ones, with some missing. The profile shows about 3,600 clones, roughly 76% of them singletons. The sequenced material came from CD4+ T cells from synovial fluid. The receptors here all came from a human donor with juvenile idiopathic arthritis. Both conserved end residues are part of each CDR3. The size entry is marked missing in some rows and otherwise reads once, few, many or a size class.

TRBJ1-3,TRBV9,.,CASSGRVSRNTIYF
TRBJ2-1,TRBV11-3,.,CASSLAGGGTYNEQFF
TRBJ2-7,TRBV29-1,.,CSVQGGAYEQYF
TRBJ1-5,TRBV6-1,.,CASRQVNNQPQHF
TRBJ2-1,TRBV7-3,once,CASSFRSGLYNEQFF
TRBJ1-5,TRBV6-4,.,CASSACWTRRPYSQPQHF
TRBJ1-1,TRBV5-1,.,CASSLLPGSMNTEAFF
TRBJ2-5,TRBV18,.,CASSPTGGPGETQYF
TRBJ2-2,TRBV4-3,.,CASSQVYLAGRTGELFF
TRBJ1-6,TRBV7-2,.,CASSPYNSPLHF
TRBJ2-1,TRBV19,.,CASSSPGRSYNEQFF
TRBJ1-3,TRBV9,.,CASSVQGANGNTIYF
TRBJ1-2,TRBV5-4,.,CASSFGTANYGYTF
TRBJ2-4,TRBV6-1,.,CATHNTGAKNIQYF
TRBJ2-7,TRBV7-9,.,CASSPGTMSLDPYEQYF
TRBJ2-3,TRBV19,.,CASSSGTNLGTDTQYF
TRBJ1-1,TRBV7-3,.,CASSLTAGGTEAFF
TRBJ2-7,TRBV11-1,.,CASSLEAGSTYEQYF
TRBJ2-7,TRBV27,once,CASCLAGTGGAEQYF
TRBJ2-7,TRBV7-8,.,CASSPQPLDYEQYF
TRBJ1-1,TRBV6-1,.,CASSESLNTEAFF
TRBJ2-1,TRBV7-9,.,CASSLGTSEFNEQFF
TRBJ1-1,TRBV10-2,.,CASSEPPQGRVNTEAFF
TRBJ2-5,TRBV7-2,.,CASSLPSGRGETQYF
TRBJ2-4,TRBV9,.,CASSVSFGTGGNIQYF
TRBJ2-5,TRBV19,.,CASSSRGETQYF
TRBJ2-3,TRBV11-2,.,CASRTGQGSSDTQYF
TRBJ2-5,TRBV11-2,.,CASSFSQETQYF
TRBJ2-5,TRBV7-2,.,CASSLGLAVQETQYF
TRBJ1-1,TRBV5-1,.,CASSLELANTEAFF
TRBJ2-6,TRBV28,.,CASSPQGSGANVLTF
TRBJ2-7,TRBV5-6,.,CASSTGGENEQYF
TRBJ2-5,TRBV7-2,.,CASSTQVGGWETQYF
TRBJ1-2,TRBV29-1,.,CSGQGSYGYTF
TRBJ2-5,TRBV2,.,CASRFRLAGQETQYF
TRBJ2-1,TRBV6-1,.,CASSKEREGLGEQFF
TRBJ2-5,TRBV7-9,.,CASSRDRGTGETQYF
TRBJ1-2,TRBV2,.,CASSGLGGSDGYTF
TRBJ2-7,TRBV6-1,.,CASSQGIGTSGSSYEQYF
TRBJ2-2,TRBV14,.,CASSHGTGGNTGELFF
TRBJ1-4,TRBV15,.,CATSRDPTVGRTNEKLFF
TRBJ2-5,TRBV29-1,.,CSLIVTAQETQYF
TRBJ1-3,TRBV25-1,.,CASSDGTAGTTIYF
TRBJ1-5,TRBV6-5,.,CASSETGKDQPQHF
TRBJ2-3,TRBV5-1,.,CASSLLGQGTDTQYF
TRBJ1-1,TRBV6-6,.,CAGSYSPTAGTEAFF
TRBJ1-1,TRBV4-3,.,CASSQGAGYGAFF
TRBJ1-1,TRBV5-4,.,CASSLAPFRGTEAFF
TRBJ1-5,TRBV4-1,.,CASSPRDREYSNQPQHF
TRBJ1-2,TRBV7-2,once,CASSSTGQGLRAF
TRBJ1-6,TRBV19,once,CASSSGTDNSPLHF
TRBJ1-5,TRBV30,.,CAWSQGQVGHQPQHF
TRBJ1-1,TRBV29-1,.,CSAYRVNTEAFF
TRBJ2-1,TRBV4-1,.,CASSQVTGAAGNEQFF
TRBJ2-3,TRBV6-1,.,CASLRASFADTQYF
TRBJ1-3,TRBV9,.,CASSVDSSGNTIYF
TRBJ1-2,TRBV29-1,.,CSVLRAGGVYTF